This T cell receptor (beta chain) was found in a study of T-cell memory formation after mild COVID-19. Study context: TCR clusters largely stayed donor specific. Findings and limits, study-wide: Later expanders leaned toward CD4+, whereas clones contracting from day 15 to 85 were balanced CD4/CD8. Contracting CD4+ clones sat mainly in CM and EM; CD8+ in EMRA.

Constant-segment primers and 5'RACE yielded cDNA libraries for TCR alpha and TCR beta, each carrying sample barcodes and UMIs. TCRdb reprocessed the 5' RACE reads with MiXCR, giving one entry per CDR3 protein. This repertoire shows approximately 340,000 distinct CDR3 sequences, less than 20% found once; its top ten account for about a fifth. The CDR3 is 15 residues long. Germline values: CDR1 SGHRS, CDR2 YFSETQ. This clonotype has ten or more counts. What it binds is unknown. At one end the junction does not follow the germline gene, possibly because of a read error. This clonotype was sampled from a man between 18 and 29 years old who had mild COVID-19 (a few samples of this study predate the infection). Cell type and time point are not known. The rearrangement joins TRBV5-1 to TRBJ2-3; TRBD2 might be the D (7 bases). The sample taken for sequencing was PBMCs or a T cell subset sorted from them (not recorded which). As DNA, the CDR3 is TGTGCCAGCAGTTTAGGTGGGGGGGCCGTGGATACGCAGTATTTT. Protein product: CASSLGGGAVDTQYF.